This TCR beta chain was found in a study of blood T cell repertoires in COVID-19. The sample holds a few counts of this clone. The protocol was immunoSEQ multiplex PCR, while the TCRdb copy is restricted to in-frame clones and leaves out a portion. The table shows 200,000 to 250,000 clones, with 83% occurring only once. Germline CDR1 reads ENHRY; CDR2 reads SYGVKD. Trimming left V 8 bases short and J 3 bases short, with 11 bases between. CDR3 length equals 12 residues. The TCR was taken from a woman aged 45-65 years who had been exposed to COVID-19. The rearrangement joins TRBV10-3 to TRBJ2-7, with TRBD2 as a possible D gene (6 bases). Input material: PBMCs or T cells enriched from blood (not recorded which). This CDR3 is CAIGTGDYEQYF. For the CDR3, the DNA is TGTGCCATCGGGACTGGGGACTACGAGCAGTACTTC.